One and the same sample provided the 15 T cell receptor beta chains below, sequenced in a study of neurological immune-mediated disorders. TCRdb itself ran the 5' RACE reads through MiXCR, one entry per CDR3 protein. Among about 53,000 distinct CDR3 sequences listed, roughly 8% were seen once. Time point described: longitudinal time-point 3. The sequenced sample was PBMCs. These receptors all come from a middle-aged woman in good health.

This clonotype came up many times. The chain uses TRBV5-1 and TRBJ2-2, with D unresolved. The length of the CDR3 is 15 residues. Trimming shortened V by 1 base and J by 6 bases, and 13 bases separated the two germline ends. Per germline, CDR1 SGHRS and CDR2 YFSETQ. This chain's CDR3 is CASSLSVPHPGELFF. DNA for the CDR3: TGCGCCAGCAGCTTGTCTGTACCTCACCCCGGGGAGCTGTTTTTT.

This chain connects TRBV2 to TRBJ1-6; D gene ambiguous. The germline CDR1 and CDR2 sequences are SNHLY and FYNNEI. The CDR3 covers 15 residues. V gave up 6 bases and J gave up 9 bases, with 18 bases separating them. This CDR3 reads CASREGTITSSPLHF. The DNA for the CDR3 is TGTGCCAGCAGGGAGGGAACCATTACGAGTTCACCCCTCCACTTT.

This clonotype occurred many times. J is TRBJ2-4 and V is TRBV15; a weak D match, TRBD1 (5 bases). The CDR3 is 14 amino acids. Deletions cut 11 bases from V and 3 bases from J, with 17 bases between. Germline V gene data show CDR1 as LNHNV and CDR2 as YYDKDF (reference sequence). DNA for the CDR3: TGTGCCCCGTGCTCCAGGGATGTCAAAAACATTCAGTACTTC. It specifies CAPCSRDVKNIQYF.

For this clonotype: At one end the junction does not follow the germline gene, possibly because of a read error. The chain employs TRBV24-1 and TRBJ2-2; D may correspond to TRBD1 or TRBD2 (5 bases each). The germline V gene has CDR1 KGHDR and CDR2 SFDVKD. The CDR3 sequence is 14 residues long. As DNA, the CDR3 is TGTGCCACCAGTGATACCGGGACGGTCGGGGAGATGTTTTTT. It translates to CATSDTGTVGEMFF.

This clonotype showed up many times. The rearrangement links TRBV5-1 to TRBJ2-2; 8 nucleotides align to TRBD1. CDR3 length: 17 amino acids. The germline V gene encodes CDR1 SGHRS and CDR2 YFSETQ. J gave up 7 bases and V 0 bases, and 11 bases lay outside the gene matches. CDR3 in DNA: TGCGCCAGCAGCTTGGAGTGGGGACAGGTCGACGGCGGGGAGCTGTTTTTT. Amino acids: CASSLEWGQVDGGELFF.

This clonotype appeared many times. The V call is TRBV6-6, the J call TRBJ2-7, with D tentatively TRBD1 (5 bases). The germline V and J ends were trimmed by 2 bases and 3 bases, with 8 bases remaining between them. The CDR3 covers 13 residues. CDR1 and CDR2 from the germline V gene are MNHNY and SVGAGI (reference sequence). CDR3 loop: CASSYDSDYEQYF. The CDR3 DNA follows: TGTGCCAGCAGTTACGACAGCGACTACGAGCAGTACTTC.

The CDR3 here is CASSQDWVGGNSLNTGELFF. CDR3 coding DNA: TGCGCCAGCAGCCAAGATTGGGTGGGAGGAAACAGCCTTAACACCGGGGAGCTGTTTTTT. The chain couples TRBV4-3 to TRBJ2-2, with TRBD2 as a possible D gene (6 bases). Germline CDR1 is LGHNA and CDR2 is YSLEER. This CDR3 has 20 residues. V was cut by 0 bases and J by 2 bases, with 22 bases left in between.

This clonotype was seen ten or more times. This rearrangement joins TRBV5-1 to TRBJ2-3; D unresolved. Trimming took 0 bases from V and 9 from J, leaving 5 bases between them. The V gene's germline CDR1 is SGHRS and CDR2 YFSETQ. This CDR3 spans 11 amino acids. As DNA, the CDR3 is TGCGCCAGCAGCTTGGGACCAACGCAGTATTTT. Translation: CASSLGPTQYF. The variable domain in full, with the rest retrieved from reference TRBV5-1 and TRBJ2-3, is KAGVTQTPRYLIKTRGQQVTLSCSPISGHRSVSWYQQTPGQGLQFLFEYFSETQRNKGNFPGRFSGRQFSNSRSEMNVSTLELGDSALYLCASSLGPTQYFGPGTRLTVL.

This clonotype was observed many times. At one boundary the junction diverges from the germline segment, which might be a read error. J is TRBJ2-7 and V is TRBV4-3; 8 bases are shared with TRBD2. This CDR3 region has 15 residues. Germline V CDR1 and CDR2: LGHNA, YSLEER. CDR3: CASSQAPGGAYEQYF. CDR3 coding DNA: TGCGCCAGCAGTCAAGCTCCCGGGGGGGCCTACGAGCAGTACTTC.

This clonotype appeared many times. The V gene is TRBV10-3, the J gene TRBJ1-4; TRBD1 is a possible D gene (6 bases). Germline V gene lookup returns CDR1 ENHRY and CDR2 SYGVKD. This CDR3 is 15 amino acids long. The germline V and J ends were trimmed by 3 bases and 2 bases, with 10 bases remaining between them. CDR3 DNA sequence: TGTGCCATCAGTGACCCCGACAGGACTAATGAAAAACTGTTTTTT. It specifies CAISDPDRTNEKLFF.

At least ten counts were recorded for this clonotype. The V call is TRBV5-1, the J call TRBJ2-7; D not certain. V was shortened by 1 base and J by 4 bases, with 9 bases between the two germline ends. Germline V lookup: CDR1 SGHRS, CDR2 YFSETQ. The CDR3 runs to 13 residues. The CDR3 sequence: CASSLNPTYEQYF. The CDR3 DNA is TGCGCCAGCAGCTTGAACCCAACGTACGAGCAGTACTTC.

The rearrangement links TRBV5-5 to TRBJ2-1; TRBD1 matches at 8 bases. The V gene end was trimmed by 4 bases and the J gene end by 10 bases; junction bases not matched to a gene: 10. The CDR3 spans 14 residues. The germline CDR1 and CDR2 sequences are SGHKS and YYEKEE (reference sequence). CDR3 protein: CASSPGQGRYEQFF. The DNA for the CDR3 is TGTGCCAGCAGCCCCGGACAGGGACGATACGAGCAGTTCTTC.

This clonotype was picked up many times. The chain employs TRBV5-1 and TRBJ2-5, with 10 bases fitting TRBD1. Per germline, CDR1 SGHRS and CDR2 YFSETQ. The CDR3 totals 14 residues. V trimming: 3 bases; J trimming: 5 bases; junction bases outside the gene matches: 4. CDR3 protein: CASSSRDRGETQYF. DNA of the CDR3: TGCGCCAGCAGCTCCCGGGACAGGGGTGAGACCCAGTACTTC.

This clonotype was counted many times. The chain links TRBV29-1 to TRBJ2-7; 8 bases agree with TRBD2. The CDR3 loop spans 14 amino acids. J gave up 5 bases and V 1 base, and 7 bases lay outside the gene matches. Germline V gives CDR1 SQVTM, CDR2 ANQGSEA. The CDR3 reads CSVEADAGGHEQYF. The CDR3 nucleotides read TGCAGCGTTGAAGCGGACGCGGGAGGCCACGAGCAGTACTTC.

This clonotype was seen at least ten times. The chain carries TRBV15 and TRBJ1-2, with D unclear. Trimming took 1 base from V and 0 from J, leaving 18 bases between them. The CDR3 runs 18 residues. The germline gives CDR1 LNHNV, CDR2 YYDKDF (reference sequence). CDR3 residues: CATSRVVETHTPNYGYTF. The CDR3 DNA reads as TGTGCCACCAGCAGAGTGGTGGAAACTCATACTCCTAACTATGGCTACACCTTC.